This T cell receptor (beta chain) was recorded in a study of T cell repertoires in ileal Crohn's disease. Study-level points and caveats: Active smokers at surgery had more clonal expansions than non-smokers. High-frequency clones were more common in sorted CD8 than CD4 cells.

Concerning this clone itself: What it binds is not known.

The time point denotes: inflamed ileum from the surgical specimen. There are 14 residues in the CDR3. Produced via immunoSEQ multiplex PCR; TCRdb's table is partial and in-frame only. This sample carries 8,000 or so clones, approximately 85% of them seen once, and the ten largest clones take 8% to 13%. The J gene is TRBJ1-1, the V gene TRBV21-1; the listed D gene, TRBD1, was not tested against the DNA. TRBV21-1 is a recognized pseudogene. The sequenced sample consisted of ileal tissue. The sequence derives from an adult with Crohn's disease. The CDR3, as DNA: TGTGCCAGCAGCAAAGGGGGCACGAACACTGAAGCTTTCTTT. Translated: CASSKGGTNTEAFF.